This TCR beta chain was observed in a study of cytomegalovirus exposure and HLA in healthy donors. Among the donors, all were healthy bone marrow donors. This CDR3 has 15 amino acids. Trimming removed 2 bases from V and 2 bases from J; junction bases left unmatched: 1. Germline CDR1 MNHEY, CDR2 SMNVEV (reference sequence). A multiplex PCR was run with 60 Vbeta primers and 13 Jbeta primers. Profiled with immunoSEQ multiplex PCR; TCRdb holds only in-frame clones, not every one. The data hold over 150,000 clones, with roughly 80% observed a single time. Points from the study as a whole: Over 150 TCR beta chains were listed as cytomegalovirus-associated.

Comments on this clone: The target antigen is unknown.

The origin of this receptor is a girl aged 5-17 years in good health and CMV-seropositive. The genes are TRBV27 and TRBJ2-1; TRBD2 agrees at 9 bases. The sample comprised PBMCs. The CDR3 DNA reads TGTGCCAGCAGTTTAAGCGGGAGGCCCTACAATGAGCAGTTCTTC. Amino acids: CASSLSGRPYNEQFF.